This TCR beta chain emerged from a study of blood T cell repertoires in COVID-19. Background on the study: T cells, B-cell-depleted T cells, or PBMCs provided the cDNA or gDNA that served as material.

TCRdb keeps only in-frame clones here, not all; method: immunoSEQ multiplex PCR. The sample consists of approximately 180,000 clones, approximately 90% of them appearing once. The V gene lost 5 bases and the J gene lost 0 bases, with 8 bases spanning the gap. CDR1 and CDR2 (germline): SGHDT, YYEEEE. The CDR3 is 13 residues long. Sequencing was performed on peripheral blood. The receptor's source is a human donor in a cohort sampled during active COVID-19. The chain couples TRBV5-6 to TRBJ1-1; tentatively, D is TRBD1 (6 bases). CDR3 nucleotides: TGTGCCAGCAGTGGACAGATGAACACTGAAGCTTTCTTT. This sequence encodes CASSGQMNTEAFF.